Sequencing of this T cell receptor (beta chain) was carried out in a study of T cells in Graves' hyperthyroidism and ophthalmopathy. The CDR3 length is 15 residues. V lost 6 bases to trimming and J lost 0 bases; unmatched junction nucleotides: 5. Germline loops: CDR1 KGHSH, CDR2 LQKENI. Researchers took RNA transcripts and amplified the TCR beta CDR3 regions from them. First-round RT-PCR targeting the TCR CDR3 was performed with the HTBI primer set. TCRdb analysed the multiplex PCR reads with MiXCR anew, one entry per CDR3 protein. This table holds 360,000 or so distinct CDR3 sequences, about 15% found once. This clonotype showed up many times.

The sequence was obtained from a woman aged 55-69 years with Graves' ophthalmopathy. The chain links TRBV18 to TRBJ2-3; 8 positions agree with TRBD2. The specimen sequenced was blood. CDR3 region: CASSQLAASTDTQYF. The CDR3, as DNA: TGTGCCAGCTCGCAACTAGCGGCTAGCACAGATACGCAGTATTTT.